This T cell receptor (beta chain) was recovered during a study of PD-1 blockade in classical Hodgkin lymphoma. Broader study findings: Newly diagnosed patients were reported to start with lower TCR diversity than healthy donors.

Time point given: newly diagnosed, previously untreated cHL patient sample. Investigators isolated CD4+ T cells from thawed PBMCs through magnetic negative selection. Concerning this clone: Its antigen is still unknown.

The CDR3 runs to 15 residues. Germline V gene sequence: CDR1 SGHDT, CDR2 YYEEEE. The V segment lost 5 bases and the J segment 2 bases; nucleotides outside the gene matches: 5. The table came from immunoSEQ multiplex PCR; TCRdb's copy has only in-frame clones and leaves some out. The sample lists about 30,000 clones; 88% were seen once. This TCR was recovered from a human donor with classical Hodgkin lymphoma. V and J are TRBV5-6 and TRBJ2-1, with 9 bases aligning to TRBD1. The sequenced sample consisted of CD4+ T cells from blood. CDR3: CASSGTGNAYNEQFF. In nucleotides, the CDR3 is TGTGCCAGCAGTGGGACAGGGAACGCCTACAATGAGCAGTTCTTC. Supplemented by reference TRBV5-6 and TRBJ2-1, the full variable domain reads DAGVTQSPTHLIKTRGQQVTLRCSPKSGHDTVSWYQQALGQGPQFIFQYYEEEERQRGNFPDRFSGHQFPNYSSELNVNALLLGDSALYLCASSGTGNAYNEQFFGPGTRLTVL.